These 29 T cell receptor beta chains were all obtained from the same sample, sequenced in a study of graft-versus-host responses after intestinal transplantation. These receptors lack a known antigen. Here immunoSEQ multiplex PCR was the method, and the copy in TCRdb shows in-frame clones only, minus some. Among just over 95,000 clones, 92% were seen once, and the ten largest hold roughly 0.17%. This specimen was unstimulated CD4+ T cells sorted from spleen or lymph node cells, taken before intestinal transplant. These receptors originate from a human donor who received an intestinal transplant.

V gene TRBV7-2 combines with J gene TRBJ1-3; tentative D call: TRBD1 (5 bases). Trimming shortened V by 8 bases and J by 3 bases, and 8 bases separated the two germline ends. The CDR3 extends over 12 amino acids. Germline values: CDR1 SGHTA, CDR2 FQGNSA. CDR3 amino acids: CASAGVGNTIYF. CDR3 nucleotide sequence: TGTGCCAGCGCGGGGGTTGGAAACACCATATATTTT.

The chain combines TRBV5-4 with TRBJ1-1; 10 bases agree with TRBD1. Losses at the gene ends were 1 base for V and 0 bases for J; bases not matched to a gene: 9. The length of the CDR3 is 18 residues. Germline-derived CDR1 and CDR2 are SGHNT and YYREEE (reference sequence). The CDR3 sequence: CASSLYGQGVPMNTEAFF. The CDR3, as DNA: TGTGCCAGCAGCTTGTACGGACAGGGGGTCCCAATGAACACTGAAGCTTTCTTT.

This chain links TRBV7-9 with TRBJ1-1; D might be TRBD1 (5 bases). The V end was cut by 0 bases, the J end by 1 base, with 15 bases between. The CDR3 runs 17 residues. Germline V gives CDR1 SEHNR, CDR2 FQNEAQ (reference sequence). The CDR3 region has the DNA TGTGCCAGCAGCTTAGCGAATCAGGGTACTGGGAACACTGAAGCTTTCTTT. Its translation is CASSLANQGTGNTEAFF.

This chain uses TRBV11-3 with TRBJ1-2; tentatively, D is TRBD1 (6 bases). The germline CDR1 and CDR2 sequences are SGHNT and YENEEA. V was cut by 0 bases and J by 3 bases, with 8 bases left in between. CDR3 length equals 14 residues. The CDR3 DNA sequence: TGTGCCAGCAGCTTAGAGGGGGCCTACTATGGCTACACCTTC. Translation gives CASSLEGAYYGYTF.

This clone was observed a handful of times. The chain uses TRBV6-6 and TRBJ1-5, with 7 nucleotides matching TRBD1. J lost 7 bases, V lost 5 bases, and 8 bases had no gene match. In germline, CDR1 is MNHNY, CDR2 SVGAGI (reference sequence). The CDR3 length is 14 residues. Here the CDR3 reads CASSPTGIVQPQHF. CDR3 DNA: TGTGCCAGCAGTCCGACAGGGATTGTCCAGCCCCAGCATTTT.

The chain couples TRBV6-5 to TRBJ2-7; TRBD1 matches at 8 bases. The CDR3 is 14 amino acids. Germline V gene lookup returns CDR1 MNHEY and CDR2 SVGAGI. The V gene end was trimmed by 6 bases and the J gene end by 3 bases; junction bases not matched to a gene: 7. DNA for the CDR3: TGTGCCAGCAGCCTCGGACAGGGTATCTACGAGCAGTACTTC. Translated, it gives CASSLGQGIYEQYF.

The chain is built from TRBV5-4 and TRBJ1-1; TRBD1 agrees at 8 bases. This CDR3 comprises 15 residues. Germline V lookup: CDR1 SGHNT, CDR2 YYREEE (reference sequence). J lost 1 base, V lost 0 bases, and 2 bases had no gene match. CDR3 sequence: CASSLDTGGNTEAFF. The CDR3 DNA reads TGTGCCAGCAGCTTGGATACAGGGGGGAACACTGAAGCTTTCTTT.

The V and J genes are TRBV5-1 and TRBJ2-7; 7 bases match TRBD1. This CDR3 region has 14 residues. Looked up from germline, CDR1 is SGHRS and CDR2 is YFSETQ. The V gene end was trimmed by 4 bases and the J gene end by 9 bases; junction bases not matched to a gene: 13. The CDR3, as DNA: TGCGCCAGCAGCCCGGGACAGACGTACGTTGGGCAGTACTTC. As protein: CASSPGQTYVGQYF.

The genes are TRBV5-1 and TRBJ2-7, with 7 positions matching TRBD1. The CDR3 has 14 residues. Unmatched junction bases numbered 7, after V lost 4 bases and J lost 3 bases. Germline V lookup: CDR1 SGHRS, CDR2 YFSETQ. CDR3 nucleotides: TGCGCCAGCAGCGACGGGACAGCTTACTACGAGCAGTACTTC. The encoded protein is CASSDGTAYYEQYF.

This chain links TRBV19 with TRBJ2-2, with D possibly TRBD2 on 6 matching bases. V was cut by 3 bases and J by 7 bases, with 12 bases left in between. The CDR3 is 14 residues long. The germline CDR1 and CDR2 sequences are LNHDA and SQIVND (reference sequence). The CDR3 region is CASSIRESSGELFF. The CDR3 bases are TGTGCCAGTAGTATCCGGGAGAGTAGCGGGGAGCTGTTTTTT.

This chain links TRBV14 with TRBJ2-3; D remains ambiguous. Germline V gene sequence: CDR1 SGHDN, CDR2 FVKESK. The CDR3 has 15 residues. V lost 2 bases and J lost 5, with 14 bases in between. CDR3 coding DNA: TGTGCCAGCAGCCAAATACCGGGTCTGGGAGATACGCAGTATTTT. It translates to CASSQIPGLGDTQYF.

The V and J genes are TRBV25-1 and TRBJ1-1, with 10 bases that match TRBD1. This CDR3 has 16 amino acids. Unmatched junction bases numbered 10, after V lost 6 bases and J lost 3 bases. CDR1 MGHDK and CDR2 SYGVNS come from the germline V gene. The CDR3 loop is CASRAPGQGLYTEAFF. CDR3 coding DNA: TGTGCCAGCAGGGCCCCGGGACAGGGGCTGTACACTGAAGCTTTCTTT.

This chain connects TRBV19 to TRBJ2-7; 8 nucleotides align to TRBD1. Per the germline V gene, CDR1 is LNHDA and CDR2 is SQIVND (reference sequence). CDR3 size: 14 residues. The J segment lost 5 bases and the V segment lost 6 bases, leaving 9 bases of the junction unmatched. The CDR3 nucleotides read TGTGCCAGTAGCCCGCTGGACAGGGCCCACGAGCAGTACTTC. It translates to CASSPLDRAHEQYF.

The rearrangement uses TRBV11-2 and TRBJ1-5; 9 nucleotides line up with TRBD1. The junction had 9 bases not matched to a gene; V was cut back by 6 bases and J by 6 bases. CDR3 length equals 15 residues. In germline, CDR1 is SGHAT, CDR2 FQNNGV. CDR3 protein: CASSHGQGPSQPQHF. CDR3 in DNA: TGTGCCAGCAGTCACGGACAGGGGCCCAGTCAGCCCCAGCATTTT.

V and J are TRBV5-1 and TRBJ2-3; no definite D call. Germline V gene data show CDR1 as SGHRS and CDR2 as YFSETQ. The V gene lost 4 bases and the J gene lost 0 bases, with 15 bases spanning the gap. This CDR3 contains 16 residues. CDR3 DNA: TGCGCCAGCAGCCCCGTGGTGCGCGTAAGCACAGATACGCAGTATTTT. Translating gives CASSPVVRVSTDTQYF.

This rearrangement joins TRBV4-2 to TRBJ2-1; D ambiguous. V gave up 0 bases and J gave up 5 bases, with 5 bases separating them. The CDR3 is 13 residues long. Germline V gene sequence: CDR1 LGHNA, CDR2 YNFKEQ. CDR3 DNA sequence: TGTGCCAGCAGCCAAGATTTAAACAATGAGCAGTTCTTC. It encodes CASSQDLNNEQFF.

V and J are TRBV25-1 and TRBJ1-4; 7 positions agree with TRBD1. Germline CDR1 MGHDK, CDR2 SYGVNS. The CDR3 has 15 amino acids. The V segment lost 3 bases and the J segment 5 bases; nucleotides outside the gene matches: 6. The CDR3 sequence: CASSDPRGVNEKLFF. The CDR3 bases are TGTGCCAGCAGTGATCCCAGGGGGGTAAATGAAAAACTGTTTTTT.

The rearrangement joins TRBV2 to TRBJ2-7; 7 bases match TRBD1. This CDR3 is built from 13 residues. CDR1 is SNHLY, CDR2 FYNNEI, per germline. The V and J ends lost 5 bases and 5 bases, in that order; junction bases with no gene match: 6. The CDR3 sequence is CASSRGGLNEQYF. The CDR3 nucleotides are TGTGCCAGCAGTCGAGGGGGCTTGAACGAGCAGTACTTC.

The rearrangement links TRBV9 to TRBJ1-4, with 8 bases lining up with TRBD1. The CDR3 has 15 amino acids. Per the germline V gene, CDR1 is SGDLS and CDR2 is YYNGEE. V was pared by 4 bases and J by 7 bases, with 9 bases of the junction left unmatched. The CDR3 region has the DNA TGTGCCAGCAGCAAGGGACAGGCGGGGAGTGAAAAACTGTTTTTT. Protein product: CASSKGQAGSEKLFF.

The CDR3 reads CASSLTFGIETQYF. In DNA, the CDR3 is TGTGCCAGCAGCTTAACTTTCGGGATCGAGACCCAGTACTTC. The rearrangement joins TRBV7-2 to TRBJ2-5; TRBD2 might be the D (5 bases). With 2 bases removed from V and 5 bases from J, the gap between germline ends came to 12 bases. This CDR3 is 14 amino acids long. The germline V gene has CDR1 SGHTA and CDR2 FQGNSA.

The chain joins TRBV19 to TRBJ1-1; 10 nucleotides align to TRBD1. V lost 4 bases and J lost 4; bases outside the gene matches: 3. The germline V gene encodes CDR1 LNHDA and CDR2 SQIVND (reference sequence). The CDR3 totals 14 residues. CDR3 region: CASSRGTGVTEAFF. The CDR3 coding sequence is TGTGCCAGTAGTAGAGGGACAGGGGTCACTGAAGCTTTCTTT.

This chain connects TRBV14 to TRBJ1-5; unclear D gene. The germline V gene has CDR1 SGHDN and CDR2 FVKESK. V gave up 4 bases and J gave up 5 bases, with 9 bases separating them. This CDR3 has 13 amino acids. CDR3 sequence reads: CASSLYRDQPQHF. The DNA of the CDR3 is TGTGCCAGCAGCCTTTACCGGGATCAGCCCCAGCATTTT.

The V call is TRBV10-1, the J call TRBJ2-2; D is perhaps TRBD1 (6 bases). Per the germline V gene, CDR1 is WNHNN and CDR2 is SYGVQD (reference sequence). This CDR3 comprises 15 residues. V lost 2 bases and J lost 6, with 13 bases in between. CDR3 in amino acids: CASSETGQIPGELFF. As DNA, the CDR3 is TGCGCCAGCAGTGAGACCGGACAGATACCCGGGGAGCTGTTTTTT.

CDR3 in amino acids: CASSQGLAGTGYEQYF. CDR3 bases: TGTGCCAGCAGCCAGGGACTAGCGGGGACAGGGTACGAGCAGTACTTC. The chain has TRBV13 and TRBJ2-7; the match to TRBD2 covers 13 bases. The CDR3 contains 16 residues. With 5 bases clipped from V and 4 bases from J, the junction kept 8 bases outside the gene matches. The V gene's germline CDR1 is PRHDT and CDR2 FYEKMQ (reference sequence).

The chain has TRBV29-1 and TRBJ1-1, with D possibly matching TRBD1 (5 bases). Trimming removed 8 bases from V and 1 base from J, with 11 bases in between. There are 12 residues in the CDR3. CDR1 and CDR2 (germline): SQVTM, ANQGSEA. This CDR3 reads CSPGLPNTEAFF. CDR3 sequence (DNA): TGCAGCCCGGGACTGCCGAACACTGAAGCTTTCTTT.

V usage is TRBV5-1 and J usage is TRBJ1-5; 9 nucleotides match TRBD1. Germline CDR1 and CDR2: SGHRS and YFSETQ. Trimming removed 4 bases from V and 5 bases from J; junction bases left unmatched: 4. CDR3 length equals 14 residues. For the CDR3, the DNA is TGCGCCAGCAGCCCGGACAGGGGAGATCAGCCCCAGCATTTT. Its protein is CASSPDRGDQPQHF.

The chain uses TRBV18 and TRBJ2-3; 10 nucleotides agree with TRBD2. CDR1 is KGHSH and CDR2 is LQKENI in the germline V gene. Trimming took 6 bases from V and 6 from J; bases not matched to a gene: 6. CDR3 length: 14 amino acids. CDR3: CASSVLAGVDTQYF. The CDR3, as DNA: TGTGCCAGCTCGGTTCTAGCGGGGGTGGATACGCAGTATTTT.

V and J are TRBV6-1 and TRBJ1-6; D is ambiguous. Germline V gives CDR1 MNHNS, CDR2 SASEGT. CDR3 length equals 13 residues. Trimming left V 2 bases short and J 7 bases short, with 6 bases between. CDR3 protein: CASSEQRNSPLHF. DNA of the CDR3: TGTGCCAGCAGTGAACAGAGGAATTCACCCCTCCACTTT.

The gene calls are TRBV6-6 and TRBJ2-3, with 7 nucleotides matching TRBD2. Germline V CDR1 and CDR2: MNHNY, SVGAGI (reference sequence). The CDR3 is made up of 16 amino acids. Germline trimming cut 4 bases from V and 4 bases from J; bases unmatched to any gene: 11. CDR3 loop: CASSLWAGLSADTQYF. CDR3 nucleotides: TGTGCCAGCAGTTTATGGGCGGGACTAAGCGCAGATACGCAGTATTTT.